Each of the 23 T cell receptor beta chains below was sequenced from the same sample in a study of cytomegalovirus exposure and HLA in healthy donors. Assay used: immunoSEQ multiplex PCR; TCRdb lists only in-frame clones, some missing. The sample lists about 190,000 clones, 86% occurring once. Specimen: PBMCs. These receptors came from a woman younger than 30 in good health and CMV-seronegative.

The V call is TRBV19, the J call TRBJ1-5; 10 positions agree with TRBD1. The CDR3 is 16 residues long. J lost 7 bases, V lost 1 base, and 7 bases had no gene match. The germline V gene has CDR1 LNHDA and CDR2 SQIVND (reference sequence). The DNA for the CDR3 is TGTGCCAGTAGTATAGGGGGGGGGACAGGGGACCAGCCCCAGCATTTT. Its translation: CASSIGGGTGDQPQHF.

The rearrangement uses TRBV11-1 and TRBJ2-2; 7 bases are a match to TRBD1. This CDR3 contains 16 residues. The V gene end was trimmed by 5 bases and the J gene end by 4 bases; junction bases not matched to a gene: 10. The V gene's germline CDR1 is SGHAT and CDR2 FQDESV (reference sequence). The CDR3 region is CASSQIRDRSTGELFF. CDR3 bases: TGTGCCAGCAGCCAAATCCGGGACAGATCCACCGGGGAGCTGTTTTTT.

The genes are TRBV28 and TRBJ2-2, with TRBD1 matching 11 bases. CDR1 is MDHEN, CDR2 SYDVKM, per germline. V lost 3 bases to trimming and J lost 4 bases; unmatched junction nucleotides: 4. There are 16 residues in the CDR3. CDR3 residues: CASSLAGQGGTGELFF. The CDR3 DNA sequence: TGTGCCAGCAGTTTGGCGGGACAGGGGGGCACCGGGGAGCTGTTTTTT.

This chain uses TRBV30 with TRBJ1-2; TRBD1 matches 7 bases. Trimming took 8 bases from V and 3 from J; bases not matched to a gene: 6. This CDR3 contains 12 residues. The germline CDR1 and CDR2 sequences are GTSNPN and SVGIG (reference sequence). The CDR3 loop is CARGRGDYGYTF. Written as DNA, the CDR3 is TGTGCCAGGGGCAGGGGGGACTATGGCTACACCTTC.

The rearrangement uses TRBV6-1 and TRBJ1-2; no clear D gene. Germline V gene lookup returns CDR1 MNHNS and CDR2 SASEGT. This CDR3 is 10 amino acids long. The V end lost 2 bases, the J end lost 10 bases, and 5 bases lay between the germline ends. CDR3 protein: CASSELSYTF. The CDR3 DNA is TGTGCCAGCAGTGAATTATCCTACACCTTC.

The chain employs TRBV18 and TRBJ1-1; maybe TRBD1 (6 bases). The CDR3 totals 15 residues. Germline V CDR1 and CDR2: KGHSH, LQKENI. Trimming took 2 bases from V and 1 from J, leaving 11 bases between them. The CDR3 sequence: CASSPTQTGNTEAFF. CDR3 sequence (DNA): TGTGCCAGCTCACCAACCCAGACAGGGAACACTGAAGCTTTCTTT.

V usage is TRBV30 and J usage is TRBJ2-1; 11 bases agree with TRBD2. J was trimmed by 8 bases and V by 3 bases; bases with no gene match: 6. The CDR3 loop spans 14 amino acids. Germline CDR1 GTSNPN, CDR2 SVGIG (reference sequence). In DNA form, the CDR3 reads TGTGCCTGGAGATTAACTAGCGGGAGCCATGAGCAGTTCTTC. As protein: CAWRLTSGSHEQFF.

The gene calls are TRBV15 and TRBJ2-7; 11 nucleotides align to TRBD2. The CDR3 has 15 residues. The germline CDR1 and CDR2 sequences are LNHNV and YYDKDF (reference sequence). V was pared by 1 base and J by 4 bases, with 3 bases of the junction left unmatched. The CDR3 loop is CATSRGLAGGYEQYF. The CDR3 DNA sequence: TGTGCCACCAGCAGAGGTTTAGCGGGGGGGTACGAGCAGTACTTC. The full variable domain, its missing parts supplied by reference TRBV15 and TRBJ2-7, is DAMVIQNPRYQVTQFGKPVTLSCSQTLNHNVMYWYQQKSSQAPKLLFHYYDKDFNNEADTPDNFQSRRPNTSFCFLDIRSPGLGDTAMYLCATSRGLAGGYEQYFGPGTRLTVT.

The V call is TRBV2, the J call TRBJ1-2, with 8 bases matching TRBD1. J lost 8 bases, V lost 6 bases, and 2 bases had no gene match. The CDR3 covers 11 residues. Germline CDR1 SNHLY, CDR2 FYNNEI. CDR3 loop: CASRTGEGYTF. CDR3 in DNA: TGTGCCAGCAGGACAGGGGAAGGCTACACCTTC.

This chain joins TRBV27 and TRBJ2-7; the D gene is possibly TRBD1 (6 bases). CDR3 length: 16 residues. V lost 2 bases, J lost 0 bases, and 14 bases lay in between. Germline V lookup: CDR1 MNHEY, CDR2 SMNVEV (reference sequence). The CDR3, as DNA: TGTGCCAGCAGTTTAACTGCGATGGGGGCCTCCTACGAGCAGTACTTC. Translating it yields CASSLTAMGASYEQYF.

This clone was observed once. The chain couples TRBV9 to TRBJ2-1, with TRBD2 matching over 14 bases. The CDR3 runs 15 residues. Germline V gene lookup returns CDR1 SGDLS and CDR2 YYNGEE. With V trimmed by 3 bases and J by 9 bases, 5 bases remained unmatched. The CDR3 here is CASSAGLAGAFEQFF. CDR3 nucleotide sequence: TGTGCCAGCAGCGCGGGACTAGCGGGAGCGTTTGAGCAGTTCTTC.

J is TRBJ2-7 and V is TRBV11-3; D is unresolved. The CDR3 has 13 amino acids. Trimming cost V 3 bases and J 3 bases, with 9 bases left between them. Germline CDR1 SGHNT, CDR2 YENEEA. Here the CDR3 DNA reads TGTGCCAGCAGCTTTGGAGAACTCTACGAGCAGTACTTC. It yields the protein CASSFGELYEQYF.

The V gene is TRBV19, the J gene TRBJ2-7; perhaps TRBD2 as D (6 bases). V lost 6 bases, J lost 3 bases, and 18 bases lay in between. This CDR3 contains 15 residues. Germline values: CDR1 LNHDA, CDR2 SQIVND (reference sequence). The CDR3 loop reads CASSTNKYGGYEQYF. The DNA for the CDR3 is TGTGCCAGTAGCACGAACAAATACGGGGGCTACGAGCAGTACTTC.

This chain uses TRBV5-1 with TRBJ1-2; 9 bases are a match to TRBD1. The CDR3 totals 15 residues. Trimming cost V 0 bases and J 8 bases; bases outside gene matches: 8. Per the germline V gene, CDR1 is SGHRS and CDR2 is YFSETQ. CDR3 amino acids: CASSLEQGAGDGYTF. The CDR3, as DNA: TGCGCCAGCAGCTTGGAACAGGGGGCAGGGGACGGCTACACCTTC.

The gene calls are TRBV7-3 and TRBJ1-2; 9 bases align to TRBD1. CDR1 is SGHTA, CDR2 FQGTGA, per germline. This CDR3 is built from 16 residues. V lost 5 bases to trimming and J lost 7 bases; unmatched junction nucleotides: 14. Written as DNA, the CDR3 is TGTGCCAGCAGCAATATTAGAGGGACAGGGTCGCCTGGCTACACCTTC. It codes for CASSNIRGTGSPGYTF.

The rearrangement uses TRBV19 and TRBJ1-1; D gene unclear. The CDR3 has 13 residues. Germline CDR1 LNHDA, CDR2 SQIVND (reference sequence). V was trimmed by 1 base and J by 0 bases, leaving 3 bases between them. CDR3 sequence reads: CASSIVLNTEAFF. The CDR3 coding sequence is TGTGCCAGTAGTATAGTCTTGAACACTGAAGCTTTCTTT.

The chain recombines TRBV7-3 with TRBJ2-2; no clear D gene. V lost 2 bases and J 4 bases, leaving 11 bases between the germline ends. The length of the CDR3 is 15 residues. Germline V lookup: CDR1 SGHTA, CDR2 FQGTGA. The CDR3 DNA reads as TGTGCCAGCAGCTTATCTGTGACGGGCACCGGGGAGCTGTTTTTT. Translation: CASSLSVTGTGELFF.

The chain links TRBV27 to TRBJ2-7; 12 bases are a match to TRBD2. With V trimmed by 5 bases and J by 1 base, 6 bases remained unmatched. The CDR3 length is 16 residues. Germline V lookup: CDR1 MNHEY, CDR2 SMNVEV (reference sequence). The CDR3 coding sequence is TGTGCCAGCAGTCGAGCGACTAGCGGGGGATCCTACGAGCAGTACTTC. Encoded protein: CASSRATSGGSYEQYF.

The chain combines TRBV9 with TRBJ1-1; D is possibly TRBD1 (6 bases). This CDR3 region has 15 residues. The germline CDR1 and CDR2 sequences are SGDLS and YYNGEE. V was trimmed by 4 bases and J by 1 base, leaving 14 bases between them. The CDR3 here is CASSLPTGQNTEAFF. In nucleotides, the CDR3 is TGTGCCAGCAGCCTCCCTACAGGGCAGAACACTGAAGCTTTCTTT.

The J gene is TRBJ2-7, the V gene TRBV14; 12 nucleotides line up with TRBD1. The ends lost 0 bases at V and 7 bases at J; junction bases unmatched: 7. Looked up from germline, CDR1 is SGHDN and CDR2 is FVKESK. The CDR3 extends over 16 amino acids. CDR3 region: CASSQDLGTGGGEQYF. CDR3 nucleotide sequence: TGTGCCAGCAGCCAAGATTTAGGGACAGGGGGCGGAGAGCAGTACTTC.

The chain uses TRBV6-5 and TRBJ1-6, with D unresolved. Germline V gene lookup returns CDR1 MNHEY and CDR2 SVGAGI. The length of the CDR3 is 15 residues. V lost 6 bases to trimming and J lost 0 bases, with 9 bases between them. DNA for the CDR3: TGTGCCAGCAGCCCCGGGAGCTCCTATAATTCACCCCTCCACTTT. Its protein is CASSPGSSYNSPLHF.

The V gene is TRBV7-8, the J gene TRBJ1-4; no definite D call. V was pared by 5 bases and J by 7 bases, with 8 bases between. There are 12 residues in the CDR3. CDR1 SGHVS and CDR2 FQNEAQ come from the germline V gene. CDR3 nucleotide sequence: TGTGCCAGCAGCCCCAACACTGAAAAACTGTTTTTT. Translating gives CASSPNTEKLFF.

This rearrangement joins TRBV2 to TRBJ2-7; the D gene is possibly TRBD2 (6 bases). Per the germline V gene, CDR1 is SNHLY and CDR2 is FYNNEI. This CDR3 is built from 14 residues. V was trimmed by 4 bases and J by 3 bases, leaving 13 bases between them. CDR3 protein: CASSALGRIYEQYF. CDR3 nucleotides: TGTGCCAGCAGTGCCTTGGGGAGGATCTACGAGCAGTACTTC.